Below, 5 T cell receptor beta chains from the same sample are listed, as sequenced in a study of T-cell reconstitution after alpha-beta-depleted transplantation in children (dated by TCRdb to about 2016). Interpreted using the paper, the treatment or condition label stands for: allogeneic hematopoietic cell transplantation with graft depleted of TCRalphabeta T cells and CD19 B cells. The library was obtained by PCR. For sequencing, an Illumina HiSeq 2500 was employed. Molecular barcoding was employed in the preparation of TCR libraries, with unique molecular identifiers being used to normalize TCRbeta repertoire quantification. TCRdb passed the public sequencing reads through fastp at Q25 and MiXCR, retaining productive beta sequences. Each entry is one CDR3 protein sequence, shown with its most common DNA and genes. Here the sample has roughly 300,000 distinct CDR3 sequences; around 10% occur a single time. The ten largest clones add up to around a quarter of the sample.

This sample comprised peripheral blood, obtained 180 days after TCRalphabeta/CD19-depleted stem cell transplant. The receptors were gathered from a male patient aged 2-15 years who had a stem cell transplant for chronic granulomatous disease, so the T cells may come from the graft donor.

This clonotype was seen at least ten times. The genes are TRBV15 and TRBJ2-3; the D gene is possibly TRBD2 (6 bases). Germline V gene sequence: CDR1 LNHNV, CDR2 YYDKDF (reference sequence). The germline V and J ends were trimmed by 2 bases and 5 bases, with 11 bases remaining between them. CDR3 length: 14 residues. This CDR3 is CATSRTGRRDTQYF. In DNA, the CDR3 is TGTGCCACCAGCAGAACGGGGAGGAGAGATACGCAGTATTTT.

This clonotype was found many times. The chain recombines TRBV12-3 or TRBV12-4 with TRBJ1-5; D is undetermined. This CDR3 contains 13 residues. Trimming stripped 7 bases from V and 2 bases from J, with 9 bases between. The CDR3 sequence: CASTVGGNQPQHF. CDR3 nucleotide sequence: TGTGCCAGCACGGTCGGGGGCAATCAGCCCCAGCATTTT.

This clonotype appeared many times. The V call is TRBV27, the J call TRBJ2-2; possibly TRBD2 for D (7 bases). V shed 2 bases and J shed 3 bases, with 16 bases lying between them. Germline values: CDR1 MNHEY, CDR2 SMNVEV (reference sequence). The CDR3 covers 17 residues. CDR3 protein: CASSLVGAGVDTGELFF. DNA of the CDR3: TGTGCCAGCAGTTTAGTGGGGGCGGGGGTTGACACCGGGGAGCTGTTTTTT.

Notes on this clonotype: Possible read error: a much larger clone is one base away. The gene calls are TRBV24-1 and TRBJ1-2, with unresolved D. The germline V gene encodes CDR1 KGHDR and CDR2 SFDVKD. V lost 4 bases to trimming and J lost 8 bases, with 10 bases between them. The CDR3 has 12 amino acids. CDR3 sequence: CATSDQIEGYTF. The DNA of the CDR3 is TGTGCCACCAGTGACCAGATAGAGGGCTACACCTTC.

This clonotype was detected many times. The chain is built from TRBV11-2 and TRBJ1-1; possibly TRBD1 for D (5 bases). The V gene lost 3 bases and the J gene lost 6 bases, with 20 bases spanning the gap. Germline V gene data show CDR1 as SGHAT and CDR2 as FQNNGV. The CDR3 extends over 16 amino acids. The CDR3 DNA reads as TGTGCCAGCAGCTTGAATCCAGGGTCTCCCAGGGCTGAAGCTTTCTTT. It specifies CASSLNPGSPRAEAFF.